The entry that follows covers one T cell receptor (beta chain) sequence. The sample belongs to a study of T cell responses to AZD1222 COVID-19 vaccine. CDR1 is SGHTA, CDR2 FQGNSA, per germline. This CDR3 region has 17 residues. V dropped 0 bases and J dropped 4; count of bases not matched to a gene: 9. Sequenced by immunoSEQ multiplex PCR; TCRdb stores in-frame clones only, minus some. The sample has approximately 100,000 clones; 87% are singletons. The J gene is TRBJ2-1, the V gene TRBV7-2; 7 nucleotides agree with TRBD2. This TCR came from an adult in good health. Sequences were derived from peripheral blood, sampled on day 0 of AZD1222 vaccination. The CDR3 protein is CASSLAVGLAAYNEQFF. The CDR3 DNA reads as TGTGCCAGCAGCTTAGCGGTTGGGCTAGCGGCGTACAATGAGCAGTTCTTC.